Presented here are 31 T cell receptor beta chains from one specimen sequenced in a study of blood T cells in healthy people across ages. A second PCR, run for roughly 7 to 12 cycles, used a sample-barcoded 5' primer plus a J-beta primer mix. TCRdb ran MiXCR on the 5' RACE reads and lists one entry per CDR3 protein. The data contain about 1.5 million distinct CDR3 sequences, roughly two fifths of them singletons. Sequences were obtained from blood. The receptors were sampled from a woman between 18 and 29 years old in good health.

CDR3 region: CASSLLSSAGGLEDTQYF. The DNA of the CDR3 is TGTGCCAGCAGTTTATTGTCGTCAGCGGGAGGGCTAGAGGATACGCAGTATTTT. This chain links TRBV28 with TRBJ2-3; 10 bases align to TRBD2. J was trimmed by 6 bases and V by 1 base; bases with no gene match: 13. Germline loops: CDR1 MDHEN, CDR2 SYDVKM. The CDR3 is 18 amino acids. The whole variable domain, filled in from reference TRBV28 and TRBJ2-3, reads DVKVTQSSRYLVKRTGEKVFLECVQDMDHENMFWYRQDPGLGLRLIYFSYDVKMKEKGDIPEGYSVSREKKERFSLILESASTNQTSMYLCASSLLSSAGGLEDTQYFGPGTRLTVL.

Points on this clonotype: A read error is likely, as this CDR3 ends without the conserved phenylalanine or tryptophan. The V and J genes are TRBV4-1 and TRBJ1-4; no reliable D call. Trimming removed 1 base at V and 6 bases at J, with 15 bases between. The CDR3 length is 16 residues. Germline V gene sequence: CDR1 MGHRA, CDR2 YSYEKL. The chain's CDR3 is CASSQVVLPADEKLFL. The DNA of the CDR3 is TGCGCCAGCAGCCAAGTGGTGCTACCGGCGGATGAAAAACTGTTTCTT.

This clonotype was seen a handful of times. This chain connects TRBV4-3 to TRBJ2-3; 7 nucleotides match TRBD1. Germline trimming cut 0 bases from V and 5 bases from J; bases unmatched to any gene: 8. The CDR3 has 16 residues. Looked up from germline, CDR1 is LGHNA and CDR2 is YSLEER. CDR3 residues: CASSQEGGRGEDTQYF. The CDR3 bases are TGCGCCAGCAGCCAAGAAGGGGGCAGGGGAGAAGATACGCAGTATTTT.

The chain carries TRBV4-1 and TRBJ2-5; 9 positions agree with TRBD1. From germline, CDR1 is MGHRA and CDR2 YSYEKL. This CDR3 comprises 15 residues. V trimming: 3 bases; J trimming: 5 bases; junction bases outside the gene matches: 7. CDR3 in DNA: TGCGCCAGCAGCCACAGATGGACAGGGGACGAGACCCAGTACTTC. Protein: CASSHRWTGDETQYF.

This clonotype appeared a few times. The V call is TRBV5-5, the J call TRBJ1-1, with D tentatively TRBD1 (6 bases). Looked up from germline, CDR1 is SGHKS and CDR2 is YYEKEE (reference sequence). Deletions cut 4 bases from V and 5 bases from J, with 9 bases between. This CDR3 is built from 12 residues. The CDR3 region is CASSGQQTEAFF. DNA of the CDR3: TGTGCCAGCAGCGGACAGCAGACTGAAGCTTTCTTT.

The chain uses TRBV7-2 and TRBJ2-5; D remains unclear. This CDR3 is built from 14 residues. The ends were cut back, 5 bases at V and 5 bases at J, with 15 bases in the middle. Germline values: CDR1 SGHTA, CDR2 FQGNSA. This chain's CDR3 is CASSSRITQETQYF. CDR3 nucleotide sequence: TGTGCCAGCAGCAGTCGGATAACGCAGGAGACCCAGTACTTC. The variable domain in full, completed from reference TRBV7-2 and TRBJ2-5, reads GAGVSQSPSNKVTEKGKDVELRCDPISGHTALYWYRQSLGQGLEFLIYFQGNSAPDKSGLPSDRFSAERTGGSVSTLTIQRTQQEDSAVYLCASSSRITQETQYFGPGTRLLVL.

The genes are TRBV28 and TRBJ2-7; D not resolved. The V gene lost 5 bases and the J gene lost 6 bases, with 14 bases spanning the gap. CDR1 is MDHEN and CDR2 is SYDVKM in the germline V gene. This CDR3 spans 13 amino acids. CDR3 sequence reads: CASSSIQLCEQYF. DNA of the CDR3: TGTGCCAGCAGTAGCATCCAGCTCTGCGAGCAGTACTTC.

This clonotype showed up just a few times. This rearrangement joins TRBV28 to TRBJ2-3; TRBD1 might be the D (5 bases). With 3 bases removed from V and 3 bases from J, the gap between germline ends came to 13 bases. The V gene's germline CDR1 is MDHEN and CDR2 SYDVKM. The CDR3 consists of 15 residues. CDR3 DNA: TGTGCCAGCAGTTTGCAGGGTGGACAAACAGATACGCAGTATTTT. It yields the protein CASSLQGGQTDTQYF. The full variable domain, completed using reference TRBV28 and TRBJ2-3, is DVKVTQSSRYLVKRTGEKVFLECVQDMDHENMFWYRQDPGLGLRLIYFSYDVKMKEKGDIPEGYSVSREKKERFSLILESASTNQTSMYLCASSLQGGQTDTQYFGPGTRLTVL.

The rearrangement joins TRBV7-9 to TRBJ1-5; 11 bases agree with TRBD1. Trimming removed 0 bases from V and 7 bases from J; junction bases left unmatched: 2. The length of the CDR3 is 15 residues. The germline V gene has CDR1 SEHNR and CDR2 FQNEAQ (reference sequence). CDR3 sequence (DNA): TGTGCCAGCAGCTTAGCGGACAGGGGGCCCCAGCCCCAGCATTTT. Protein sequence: CASSLADRGPQPQHF.

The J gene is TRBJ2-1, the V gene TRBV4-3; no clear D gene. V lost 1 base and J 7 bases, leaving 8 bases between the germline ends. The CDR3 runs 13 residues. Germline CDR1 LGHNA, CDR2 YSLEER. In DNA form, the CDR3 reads TGCGCCAGCAGCCAAGGGGTATTGAATGAGCAGTTCTTC. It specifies CASSQGVLNEQFF.

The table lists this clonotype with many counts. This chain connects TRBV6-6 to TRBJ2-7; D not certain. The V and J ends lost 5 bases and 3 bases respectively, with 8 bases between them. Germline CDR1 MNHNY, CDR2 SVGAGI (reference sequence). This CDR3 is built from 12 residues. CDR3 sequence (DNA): TGTGCCAGCAGTCCCGTGGGCTACGAGCAGTACTTC. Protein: CASSPVGYEQYF.

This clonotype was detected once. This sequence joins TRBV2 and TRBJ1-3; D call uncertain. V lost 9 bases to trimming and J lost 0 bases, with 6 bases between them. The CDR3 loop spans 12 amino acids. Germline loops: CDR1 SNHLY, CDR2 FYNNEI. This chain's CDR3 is CASHYSGNTIYF. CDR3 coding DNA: TGTGCCAGTCATTACTCTGGAAACACCATATATTTT.

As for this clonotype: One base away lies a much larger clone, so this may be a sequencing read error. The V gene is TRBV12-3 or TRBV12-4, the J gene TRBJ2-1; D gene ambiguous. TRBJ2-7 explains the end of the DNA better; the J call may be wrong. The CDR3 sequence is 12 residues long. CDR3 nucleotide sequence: TGTGCCAGCAGTGGTCCCCGGAATGAGCAGTACTTC. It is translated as CASSGPRNEQYF.

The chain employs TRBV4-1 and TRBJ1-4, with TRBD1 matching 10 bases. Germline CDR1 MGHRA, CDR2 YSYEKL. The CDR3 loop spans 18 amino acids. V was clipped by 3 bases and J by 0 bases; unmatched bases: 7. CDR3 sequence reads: CASSHWDRGSTTNEKLFF. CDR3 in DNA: TGCGCCAGCAGCCATTGGGACAGGGGATCCACAACTAATGAAAAACTGTTTTTT.

CDR3 loop: CASSPRPNEKLFF. CDR3 DNA: TGTGCCAGCAGCCCCCGGCCTAATGAAAAACTGTTTTTT. This rearrangement joins TRBV11-2 to TRBJ1-4; no reliable D call. CDR3 size: 13 residues. The V end lost 5 bases, the J end lost 3 bases, and 7 bases lay between the germline ends. Per the germline V gene, CDR1 is SGHAT and CDR2 is FQNNGV.

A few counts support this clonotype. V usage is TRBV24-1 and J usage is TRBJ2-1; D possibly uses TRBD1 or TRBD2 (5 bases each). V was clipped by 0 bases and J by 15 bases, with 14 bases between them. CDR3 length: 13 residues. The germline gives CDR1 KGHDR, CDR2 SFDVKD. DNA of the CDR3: TGTGCCACCAGTGATTTGCAGCTCAGGGAGTGGTTCTTC. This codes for CATSDLQLREWFF.

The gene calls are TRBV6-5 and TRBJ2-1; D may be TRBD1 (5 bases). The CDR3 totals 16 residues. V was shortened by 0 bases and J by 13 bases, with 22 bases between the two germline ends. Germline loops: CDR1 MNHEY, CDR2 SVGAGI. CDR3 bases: TGTGCCAGCAGTTACTCGGCAGGGTCGGACCAAGAGACCCAGTTCTTC. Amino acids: CASSYSAGSDQETQFF.

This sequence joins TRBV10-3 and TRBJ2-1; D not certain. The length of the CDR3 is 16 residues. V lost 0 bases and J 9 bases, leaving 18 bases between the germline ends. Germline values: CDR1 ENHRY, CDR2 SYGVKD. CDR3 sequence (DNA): TGTGCCATCAGTGAGTCCACAGCCCCGCTAGTCTCTGAGCAGTTCTTC. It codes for CAISESTAPLVSEQFF.

This chain's CDR3 is CASSLRPAGANTDTQYF. The CDR3 region has the DNA TGTGCCAGCAGCTTGCGACCAGCGGGCGCGAATACAGATACGCAGTATTTT. This chain uses TRBV5-5 with TRBJ2-3, with D possibly matching TRBD2 (6 bases). There are 17 residues in the CDR3. Germline assignment: CDR1 SGHKS and CDR2 YYEKEE (reference sequence). Trimming took 1 base from V and 3 from J, leaving 18 bases between them.

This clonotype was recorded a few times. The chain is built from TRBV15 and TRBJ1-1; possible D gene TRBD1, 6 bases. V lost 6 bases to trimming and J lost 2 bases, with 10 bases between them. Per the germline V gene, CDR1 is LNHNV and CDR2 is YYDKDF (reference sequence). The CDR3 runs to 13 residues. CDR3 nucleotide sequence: TGTGCCACCAGACAGGGAATTAACACTGAAGCTTTCTTT. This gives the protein CATRQGINTEAFF.

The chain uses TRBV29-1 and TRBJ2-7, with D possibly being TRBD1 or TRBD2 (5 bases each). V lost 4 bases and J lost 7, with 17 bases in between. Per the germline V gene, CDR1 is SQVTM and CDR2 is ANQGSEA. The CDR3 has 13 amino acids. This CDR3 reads CSVGSGALREQYF. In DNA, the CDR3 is TGCAGCGTTGGGTCCGGGGCTCTCCGGGAGCAGTACTTC.

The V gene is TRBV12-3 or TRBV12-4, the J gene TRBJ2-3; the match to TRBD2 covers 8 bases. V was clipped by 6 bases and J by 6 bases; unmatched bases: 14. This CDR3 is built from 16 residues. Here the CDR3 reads CASRISPSGGADTQYF. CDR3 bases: TGTGCCAGCAGAATATCCCCCTCGGGAGGGGCTGATACGCAGTATTTT.

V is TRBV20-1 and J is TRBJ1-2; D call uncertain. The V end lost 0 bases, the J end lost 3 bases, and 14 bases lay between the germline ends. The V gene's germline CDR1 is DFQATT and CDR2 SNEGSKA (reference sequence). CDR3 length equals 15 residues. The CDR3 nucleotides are TGCAGTGCTAGAGATCGGAGGGCGGCGGACTATGGCTACACCTTC. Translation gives CSARDRRAADYGYTF.

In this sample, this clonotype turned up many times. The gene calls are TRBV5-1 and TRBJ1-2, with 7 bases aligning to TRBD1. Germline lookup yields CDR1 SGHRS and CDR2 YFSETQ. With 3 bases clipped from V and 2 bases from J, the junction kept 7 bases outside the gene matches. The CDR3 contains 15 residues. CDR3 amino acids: CASSWDRVSNYGYTF. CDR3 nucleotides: TGCGCCAGCAGCTGGGACAGAGTCTCGAACTATGGCTACACCTTC.

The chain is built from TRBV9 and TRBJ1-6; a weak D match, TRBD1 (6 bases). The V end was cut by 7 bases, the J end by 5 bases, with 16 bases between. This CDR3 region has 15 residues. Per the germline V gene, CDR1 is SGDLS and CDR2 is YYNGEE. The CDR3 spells CASGRPGQNNSPLHF. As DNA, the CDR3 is TGTGCCAGCGGCAGACCGGGACAAAATAATTCACCCCTCCACTTT.

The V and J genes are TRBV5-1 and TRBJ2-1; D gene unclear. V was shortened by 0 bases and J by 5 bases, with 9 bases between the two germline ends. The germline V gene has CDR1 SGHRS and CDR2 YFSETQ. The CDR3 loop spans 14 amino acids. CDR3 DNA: TGCGCCAGCAGCTTGGGGCTAGAACACAATGAGCAGTTCTTC. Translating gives CASSLGLEHNEQFF. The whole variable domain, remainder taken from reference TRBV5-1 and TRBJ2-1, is KAGVTQTPRYLIKTRGQQVTLSCSPISGHRSVSWYQQTPGQGLQFLFEYFSETQRNKGNFPGRFSGRQFSNSRSEMNVSTLELGDSALYLCASSLGLEHNEQFFGPGTRLTVL.

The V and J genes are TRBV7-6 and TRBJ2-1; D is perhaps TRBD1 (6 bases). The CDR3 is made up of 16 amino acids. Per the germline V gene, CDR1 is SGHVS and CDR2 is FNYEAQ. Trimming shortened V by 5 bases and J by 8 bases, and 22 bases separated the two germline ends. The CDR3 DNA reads TGTGCCAGCAGCATGACAGGTCTAGAGTGGGTCGATGAGCAGTTCTTC. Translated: CASSMTGLEWVDEQFF.

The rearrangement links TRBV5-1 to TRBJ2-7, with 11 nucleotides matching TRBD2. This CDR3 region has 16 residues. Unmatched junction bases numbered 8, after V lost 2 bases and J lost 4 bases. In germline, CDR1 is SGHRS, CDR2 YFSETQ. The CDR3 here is CASSFLPTSGEYEQYF. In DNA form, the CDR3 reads TGCGCCAGCAGCTTCCTACCGACTAGCGGGGAATACGAGCAGTACTTC.

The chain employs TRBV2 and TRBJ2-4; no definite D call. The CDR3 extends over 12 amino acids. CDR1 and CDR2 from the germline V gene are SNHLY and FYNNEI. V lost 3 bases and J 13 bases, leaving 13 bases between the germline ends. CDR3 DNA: TGTGCCAGCAGTGACCCAAACAATGAGCAGTACTTC. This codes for CASSDPNNEQYF.

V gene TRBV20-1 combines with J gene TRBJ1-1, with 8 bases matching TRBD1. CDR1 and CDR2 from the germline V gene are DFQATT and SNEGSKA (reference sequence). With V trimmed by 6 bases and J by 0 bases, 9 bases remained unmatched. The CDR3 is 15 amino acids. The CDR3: CSAPATGGLNTEAFF. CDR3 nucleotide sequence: TGCAGTGCCCCAGCTACAGGGGGACTGAACACTGAAGCTTTCTTT.

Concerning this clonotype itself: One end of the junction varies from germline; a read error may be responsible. CDR3 DNA sequence: TGTGCCTGCAGCTTAGGGGACGCGTCCAAGCAAGAGACCCAGTTCTTC. It encodes CACSLGDASKQETQFF. V is TRBV9 and J is TRBJ2-5, with D possibly being TRBD1 or TRBD2 (5 bases each). The J call may be in error: the DNA end matches TRBJ2-1 better. The germline gives CDR1 SGDLS, CDR2 YYNGEE. The CDR3 covers 16 residues.